One sample yielded the 15 T cell receptor beta chains listed below, sequenced in a study of early T cells in non-severe SARS-CoV-2 infection. TCRdb recomputed calls from the 5' RACE reads with MiXCR, one row per CDR3 protein. The profile covers around 57,000 distinct CDR3 sequences, with about 9.9% appearing a single time and more than 8.5% taken by the ten largest. Sequencing input: whole blood. These receptor sequences come from an adult who was a healthcare worker with PCR-confirmed SARS-CoV-2 infection or an uninfected control (not recorded which).

This clonotype showed up just a few times. The chain has TRBV12-3 or TRBV12-4 and TRBJ1-1; possible D gene TRBD1, 6 bases. The length of the CDR3 is 14 residues. V was pared by 7 bases and J by 3 bases, with 15 bases between. CDR3 nucleotides: TGTGCCAGCACCCCGGGACATGAGTACACTGAAGCTTTCTTT. Its translation is CASTPGHEYTEAFF.

V is TRBV7-2 and J is TRBJ2-1; 13 nucleotides line up with TRBD2. Germline V gives CDR1 SGHTA, CDR2 FQGNSA. The CDR3 loop spans 15 amino acids. Losses at the gene ends were 4 bases for V and 7 bases for J; bases not matched to a gene: 4. The CDR3 nucleotides read TGTGCCAGCAGCTCAACTAGCGGGGGGGGAAATGAGCAGTTCTTC. It codes for CASSSTSGGGNEQFF.

Notes on this clonotype: This may stem from a read error, because a much larger clone lies one nucleotide away. The chain joins TRBV5-6 to TRBJ2-3; no firm D call. CDR1 is SGHDT, CDR2 YYEEEE, per germline. V lost 3 bases and J 3 bases, leaving 14 bases between the germline ends. The CDR3 is made up of 15 amino acids. CDR3 residues: CASSYRAPRTDTQYF. In DNA, the CDR3 is TGTGCCAGCAGCTACCGGGCCCCGCGGACAGATACGCAGTATTTT. Full variable domain (missing parts from reference TRBV5-6 and TRBJ2-3): DAGVTQSPTHLIKTRGQQVTLRCSPKSGHDTVSWYQQALGQGPQFIFQYYEEEERQRGNFPDRFSGHQFPNYSSELNVNALLLGDSALYLCASSYRAPRTDTQYFGPGTRLTVL.

This chain joins TRBV29-1 and TRBJ2-7; TRBD2 aligns across 11 bases. CDR1 and CDR2 (germline): SQVTM, ANQGSEA. The V gene end was trimmed by 4 bases and the J gene end by 6 bases; junction bases not matched to a gene: 8. CDR3 length: 14 residues. The CDR3 nucleotides are TGCAGCGTTGTGGTTGTCCTAGCGGGAGGCGAGCAGTACTTC. It translates to CSVVVVLAGGEQYF.

V is TRBV10-3 and J is TRBJ2-3, with TRBD2 identical over 12 bases. V was pared by 3 bases and J by 2 bases, with 3 bases of the junction left unmatched. Germline V CDR1 and CDR2: ENHRY, SYGVKD. CDR3 length: 16 amino acids. CDR3 sequence (DNA): TGTGCCATCAGTGAAGGACTAGCGGGATCCACAGATACGCAGTATTTT. This codes for CAISEGLAGSTDTQYF.

This clonotype was recorded at least ten times. The chain couples TRBV6-1 to TRBJ1-1, with D unresolved. The ends were cut back, 3 bases at V and 1 base at J, with 6 bases in the middle. This CDR3 is built from 13 residues. Per the germline V gene, CDR1 is MNHNS and CDR2 is SASEGT. The CDR3 is CASSETWNTEAFF. DNA of the CDR3: TGTGCCAGCAGTGAGACGTGGAACACTGAAGCTTTCTTT.

In its sample, this clonotype was seen many times. In DNA, the CDR3 is TGTGCCAGCAGTTACCCGGACTGGACAGGGAAATGGTTCTTC. As protein: CASSYPDWTGKWFF. V gene TRBV6-5 combines with J gene TRBJ2-1; 8 nucleotides agree with TRBD1. With 2 bases clipped from V and 15 bases from J, the junction kept 12 bases outside the gene matches. From germline, CDR1 is MNHEY and CDR2 SVGAGI. CDR3 length: 14 residues.

This clonotype was detected a few times. The DNA for the CDR3 is TGTGCCAGCAGCCAGGGGACTAGCCGGGGGTTCTTGGAGCAGTACTTC. Translation gives CASSQGTSRGFLEQYF. The chain employs TRBV3-1 and TRBJ2-7, with 9 bases aligning to TRBD2. Germline V gene lookup returns CDR1 LGHDT and CDR2 YNNKEL (reference sequence). Trimming removed 3 bases from V and 7 bases from J; junction bases left unmatched: 13. The CDR3 spans 16 residues.

This chain links TRBV6-6 with TRBJ1-1, with a tentative D call TRBD1 (5 bases). This CDR3 contains 13 residues. Germline V lookup: CDR1 MNHNY, CDR2 SVGAGI (reference sequence). V lost 5 bases and J 3 bases, leaving 10 bases between the germline ends. In DNA form, the CDR3 reads TGTGCCAGCAGTCCCCGACAGTACACTGAAGCTTTCTTT. It encodes CASSPRQYTEAFF.

The chain carries TRBV5-1 and TRBJ1-3, with D possibly TRBD1 on 5 matching bases. V was trimmed by 0 bases and J by 0 bases, leaving 13 bases between them. CDR1 is SGHRS, CDR2 YFSETQ, per germline. This CDR3 comprises 17 residues. The CDR3 bases are TGCGCCAGCAGCTTGGTTCAGGGAGGCAACTCTGGAAACACCATATATTTT. Translated, it gives CASSLVQGGNSGNTIYF. The variable domain in full, with the rest retrieved from reference TRBV5-1 and TRBJ1-3, is KAGVTQTPRYLIKTRGQQVTLSCSPISGHRSVSWYQQTPGQGLQFLFEYFSETQRNKGNFPGRFSGRQFSNSRSEMNVSTLELGDSALYLCASSLVQGGNSGNTIYFGEGSWLTVV.

There are a few counts of this clonotype. The chain uses TRBV7-2 and TRBJ2-2; D not resolved. CDR3 length: 12 residues. The germline V gene has CDR1 SGHTA and CDR2 FQGNSA. Trimming took 5 bases from V and 3 from J, leaving 4 bases between them. CDR3 in amino acids: CASSLHTGELFF. The DNA for the CDR3 is TGTGCCAGCAGCCTACACACCGGGGAGCTGTTTTTT. Full variable domain (rest looked up from reference TRBV7-2 and TRBJ2-2): GAGVSQSPSNKVTEKGKDVELRCDPISGHTALYWYRQSLGQGLEFLIYFQGNSAPDKSGLPSDRFSAERTGGSVSTLTIQRTQQEDSAVYLCASSLHTGELFFGEGSRLTVL.

This clonotype was observed a handful of times. The rearrangement joins TRBV20-1 to TRBJ1-1; D is uncertain. This CDR3 is built from 15 residues. Looked up from germline, CDR1 is DFQATT and CDR2 is SNEGSKA (reference sequence). The V end lost 6 bases, the J end lost 1 base, and 18 bases lay between the germline ends. In nucleotides, the CDR3 is TGCAGTGCGAATGGAGGGTTAGTCGGGAACACTGAAGCTTTCTTT. As protein: CSANGGLVGNTEAFF.

The sample holds a few counts of this clonotype. The chain employs TRBV11-2 and TRBJ2-3; D is ambiguous. The germline CDR1 and CDR2 sequences are SGHAT and FQNNGV. CDR3 size: 12 residues. V dropped 7 bases and J dropped 0 bases, with 5 bases sitting between them. The CDR3 DNA follows: TGTGCCAGCACCAGTAGCACAGATACGCAGTATTTT. Protein product: CASTSSTDTQYF.

This clonotype showed up many times. The V and J genes are TRBV20-1 and TRBJ2-7; D uncertain. The V and J ends lost 5 bases and 10 bases respectively, with 12 bases between them. The length of the CDR3 is 10 residues. CDR1 and CDR2 (germline): DFQATT, SNEGSKA (reference sequence). The CDR3 is CSAQARNQYF. The CDR3 DNA sequence: TGCAGTGCTCAGGCCCGGAACCAGTACTTC.

This clonotype was counted only a few times. The V gene is TRBV12-5, the J gene TRBJ2-1, with a tentative D call TRBD2 (6 bases). Trimming took 1 base from V and 3 from J, leaving 10 bases between them. This CDR3 comprises 15 residues. Germline V gene lookup returns CDR1 LGHNT and CDR2 FRNRAP. DNA for the CDR3: TGTGCTAGTGGTTTGGGTACTAGCCACTACAATGAGCAGTTCTTC. It translates to CASGLGTSHYNEQFF.